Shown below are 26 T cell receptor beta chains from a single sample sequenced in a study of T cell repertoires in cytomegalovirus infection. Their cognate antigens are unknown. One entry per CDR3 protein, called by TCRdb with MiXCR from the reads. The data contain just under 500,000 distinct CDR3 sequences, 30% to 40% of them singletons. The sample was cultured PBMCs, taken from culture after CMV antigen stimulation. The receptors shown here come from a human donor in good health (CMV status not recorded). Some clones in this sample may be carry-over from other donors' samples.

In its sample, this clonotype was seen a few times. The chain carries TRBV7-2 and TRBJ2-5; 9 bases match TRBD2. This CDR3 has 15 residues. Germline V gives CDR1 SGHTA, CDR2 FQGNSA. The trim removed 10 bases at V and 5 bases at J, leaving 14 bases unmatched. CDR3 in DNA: TGTGCCACCCACAAAAGTAGCGGGAGTGGGGAGACCCAGTACTTC. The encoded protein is CATHKSSGSGETQYF.

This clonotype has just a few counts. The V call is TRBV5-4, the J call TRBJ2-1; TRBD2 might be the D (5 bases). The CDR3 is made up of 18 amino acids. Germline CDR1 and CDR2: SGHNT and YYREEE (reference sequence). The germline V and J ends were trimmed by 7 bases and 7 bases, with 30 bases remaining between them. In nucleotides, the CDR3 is TGTGCCAGCCGATCTTTTTCCTCCTATGGCTCGAGGGAGAATGAGCAGTTCTTC. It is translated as CASRSFSSYGSRENEQFF.

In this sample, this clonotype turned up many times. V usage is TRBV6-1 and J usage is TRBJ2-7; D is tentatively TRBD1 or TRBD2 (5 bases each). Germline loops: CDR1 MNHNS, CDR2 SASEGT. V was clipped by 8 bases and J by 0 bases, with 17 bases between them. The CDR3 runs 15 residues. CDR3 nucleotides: TGTGCCAGCTACCAAGTTCCAGGGAGCTCCTACGAGCAGTACTTC. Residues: CASYQVPGSSYEQYF.

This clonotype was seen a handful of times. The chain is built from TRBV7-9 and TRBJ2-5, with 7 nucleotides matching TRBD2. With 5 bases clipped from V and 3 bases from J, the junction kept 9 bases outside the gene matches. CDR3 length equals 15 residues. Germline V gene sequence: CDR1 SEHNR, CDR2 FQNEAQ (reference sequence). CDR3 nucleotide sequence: TGTGCCAGCAGCGACGGACTAGTGGGAAAAGAGACCCAGTACTTC. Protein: CASSDGLVGKETQYF. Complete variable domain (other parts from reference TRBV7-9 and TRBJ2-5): DTGVSQNPRHKITKRGQNVTFRCDPISEHNRLYWYRQTLGQGPEFLTYFQNEAQLEKSRLLSDRFSAERPKGSFSTLEIQRTEQGDSAMYLCASSDGLVGKETQYFGPGTRLLVL.

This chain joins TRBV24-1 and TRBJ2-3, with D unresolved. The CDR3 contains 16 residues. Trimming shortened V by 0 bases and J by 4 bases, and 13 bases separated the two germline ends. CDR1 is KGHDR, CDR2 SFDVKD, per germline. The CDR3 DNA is TGTGCCACCAGTGATTTGCACTGGCCCCACCCAGATACGCAGTATTTT. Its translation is CATSDLHWPHPDTQYF.

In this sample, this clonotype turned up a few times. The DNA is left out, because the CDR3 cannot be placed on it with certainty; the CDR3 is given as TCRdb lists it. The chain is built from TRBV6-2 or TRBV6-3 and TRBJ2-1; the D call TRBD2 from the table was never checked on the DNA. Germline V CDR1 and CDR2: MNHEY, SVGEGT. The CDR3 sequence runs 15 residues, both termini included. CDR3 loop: CASSGLSGLYNEQFF.

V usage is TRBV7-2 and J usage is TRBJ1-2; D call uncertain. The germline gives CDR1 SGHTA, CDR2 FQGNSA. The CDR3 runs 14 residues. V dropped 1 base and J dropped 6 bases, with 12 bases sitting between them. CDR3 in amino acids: CASSLGGISHGYTF. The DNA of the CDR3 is TGTGCCAGCAGCTTAGGAGGGATTTCACATGGCTACACCTTC.

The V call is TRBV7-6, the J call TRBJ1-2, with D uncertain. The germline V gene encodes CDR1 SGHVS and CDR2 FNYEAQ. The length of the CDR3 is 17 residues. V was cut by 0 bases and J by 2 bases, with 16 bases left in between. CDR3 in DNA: TGTGCCAGCAGCTTAGCTGGCCGTGAGGGTTTGAACTATGGCTACACCTTC. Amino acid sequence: CASSLAGREGLNYGYTF.

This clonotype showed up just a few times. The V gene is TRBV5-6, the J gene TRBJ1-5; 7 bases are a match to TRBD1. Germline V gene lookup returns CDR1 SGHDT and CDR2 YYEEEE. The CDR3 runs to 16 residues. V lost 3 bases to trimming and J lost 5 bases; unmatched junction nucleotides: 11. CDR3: CASSSGNRTGHQPQHF. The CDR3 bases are TGTGCCAGCAGCTCGGGCAATCGGACAGGTCATCAGCCCCAGCATTTT. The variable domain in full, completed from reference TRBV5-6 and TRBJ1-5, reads DAGVTQSPTHLIKTRGQQVTLRCSPKSGHDTVSWYQQALGQGPQFIFQYYEEEERQRGNFPDRFSGHQFPNYSSELNVNALLLGDSALYLCASSSGNRTGHQPQHFGDGTRLSIL.

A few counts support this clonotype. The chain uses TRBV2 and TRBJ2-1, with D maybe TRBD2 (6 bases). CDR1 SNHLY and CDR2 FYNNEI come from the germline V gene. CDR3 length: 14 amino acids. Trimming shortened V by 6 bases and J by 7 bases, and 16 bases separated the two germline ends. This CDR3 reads CASSFLAGRNEQFF. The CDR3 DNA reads TGTGCCAGCAGCTTCCTGGCGGGACGGAATGAGCAGTTCTTC.

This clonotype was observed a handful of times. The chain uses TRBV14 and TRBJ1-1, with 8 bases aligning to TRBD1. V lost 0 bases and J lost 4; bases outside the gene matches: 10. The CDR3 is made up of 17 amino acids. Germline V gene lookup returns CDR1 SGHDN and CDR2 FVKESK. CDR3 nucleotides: TGTGCCAGCAGCCAAGATTCGATCGCAGGGGGCACCACTGAAGCTTTCTTT. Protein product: CASSQDSIAGGTTEAFF.

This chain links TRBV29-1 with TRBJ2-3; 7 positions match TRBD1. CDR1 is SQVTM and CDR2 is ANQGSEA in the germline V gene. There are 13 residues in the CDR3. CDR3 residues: CSVIRDSEETQYF. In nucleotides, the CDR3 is TGCAGTGTAATCCGGGACAGTGAAGAGACGCAGTATTTT.

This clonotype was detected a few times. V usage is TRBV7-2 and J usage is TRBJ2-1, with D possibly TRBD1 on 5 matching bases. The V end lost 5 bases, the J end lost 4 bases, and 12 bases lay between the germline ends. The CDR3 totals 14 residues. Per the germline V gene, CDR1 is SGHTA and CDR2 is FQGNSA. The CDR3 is CASSTYRGYNEQFF. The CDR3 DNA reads TGTGCCAGCAGCACGTATAGGGGTTACAATGAGCAGTTCTTC.

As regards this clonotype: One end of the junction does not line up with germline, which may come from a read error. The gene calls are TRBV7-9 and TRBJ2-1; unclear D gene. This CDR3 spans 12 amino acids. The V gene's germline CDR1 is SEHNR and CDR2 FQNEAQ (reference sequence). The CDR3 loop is CASSLADRMTVF. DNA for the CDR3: TGTGCCAGCAGCTTAGCGGATAGGATGACGGTCTTC.

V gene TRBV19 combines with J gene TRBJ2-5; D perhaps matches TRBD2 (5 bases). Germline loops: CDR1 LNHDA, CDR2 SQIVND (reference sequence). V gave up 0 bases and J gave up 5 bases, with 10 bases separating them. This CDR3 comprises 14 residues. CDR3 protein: CASSIEGGLETQYF. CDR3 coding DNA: TGTGCCAGTAGTATAGAAGGCGGGCTGGAGACCCAGTACTTC.

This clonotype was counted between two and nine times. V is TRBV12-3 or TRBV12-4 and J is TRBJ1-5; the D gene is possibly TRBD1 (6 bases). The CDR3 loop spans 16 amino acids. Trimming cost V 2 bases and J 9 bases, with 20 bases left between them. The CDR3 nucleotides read TGTGCCAGCAGTTTACGTGCGGGCGAAGGGGGTAGGCCCCAGCATTTT. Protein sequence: CASSLRAGEGGRPQHF.

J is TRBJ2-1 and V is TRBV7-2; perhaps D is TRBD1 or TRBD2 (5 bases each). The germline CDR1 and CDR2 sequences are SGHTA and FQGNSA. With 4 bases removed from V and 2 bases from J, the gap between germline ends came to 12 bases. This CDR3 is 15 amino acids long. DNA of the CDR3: TGTGCCAGCAGCTACGATTGGGGGACCTACAATGAGCAGTTCTTC. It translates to CASSYDWGTYNEQFF. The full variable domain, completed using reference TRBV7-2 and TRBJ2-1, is GAGVSQSPSNKVTEKGKDVELRCDPISGHTALYWYRQSLGQGLEFLIYFQGNSAPDKSGLPSDRFSAERTGGSVSTLTIQRTQQEDSAVYLCASSYDWGTYNEQFFGPGTRLTVL.

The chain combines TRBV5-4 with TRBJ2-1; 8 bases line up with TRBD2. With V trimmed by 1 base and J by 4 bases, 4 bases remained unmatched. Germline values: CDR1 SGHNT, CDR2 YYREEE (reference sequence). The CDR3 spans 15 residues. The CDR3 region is CASSLQAGEYNEQFF. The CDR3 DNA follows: TGTGCCAGCAGCTTGCAAGCGGGAGAGTACAATGAGCAGTTCTTC.

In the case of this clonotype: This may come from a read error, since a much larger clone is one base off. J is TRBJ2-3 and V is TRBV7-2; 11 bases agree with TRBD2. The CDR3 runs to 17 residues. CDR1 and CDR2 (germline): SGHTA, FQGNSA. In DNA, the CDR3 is TGTGCCAGCATCTTATATAGTACTAGCGGGAGAGGAGATACGCAGTATTTT. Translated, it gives CASILYSTSGRGDTQYF.

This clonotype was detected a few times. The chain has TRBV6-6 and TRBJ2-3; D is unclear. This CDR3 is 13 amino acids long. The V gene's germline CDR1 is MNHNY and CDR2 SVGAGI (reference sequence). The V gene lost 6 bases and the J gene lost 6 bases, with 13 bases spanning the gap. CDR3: CASSSGPRDTQYF. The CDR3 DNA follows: TGTGCCAGCAGCTCGGGCCCTAGGGATACGCAGTATTTT.

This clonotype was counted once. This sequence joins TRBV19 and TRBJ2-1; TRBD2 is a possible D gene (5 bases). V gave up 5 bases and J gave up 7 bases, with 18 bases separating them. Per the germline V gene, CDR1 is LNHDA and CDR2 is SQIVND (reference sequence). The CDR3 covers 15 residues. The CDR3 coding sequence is TGTGCCAGTAGTTCCCGAGGACTGGCGAATAATGAGCAGTTCTTC. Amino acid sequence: CASSSRGLANNEQFF.

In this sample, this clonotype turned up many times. This chain's CDR3 is CASSLAFYNSPLHF. As DNA, the CDR3 is TGTGCCAGCAGCTTGGCTTTTTATAATTCACCCCTCCACTTT. The chain recombines TRBV7-8 with TRBJ1-6; D remains unclear. The germline V gene has CDR1 SGHVS and CDR2 FQNEAQ. This CDR3 has 14 residues. Trimming took off 3 bases at V and 4 bases at J, with 7 bases between the two ends.

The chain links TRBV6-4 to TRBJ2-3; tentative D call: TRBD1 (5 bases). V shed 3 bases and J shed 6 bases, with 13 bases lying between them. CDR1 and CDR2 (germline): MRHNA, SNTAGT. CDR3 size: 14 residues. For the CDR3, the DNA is TGTGCCAGCAGTGATTCGCAGGGCGGCGATACGCAGTATTTT. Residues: CASSDSQGGDTQYF.

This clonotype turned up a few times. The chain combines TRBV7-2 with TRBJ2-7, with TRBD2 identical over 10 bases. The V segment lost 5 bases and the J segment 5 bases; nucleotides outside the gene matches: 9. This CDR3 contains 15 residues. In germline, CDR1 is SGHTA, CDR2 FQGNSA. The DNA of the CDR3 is TGTGCCAGCAGCATCGGACTAGCGGAAAGCGACGAGCAGTACTTC. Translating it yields CASSIGLAESDEQYF.

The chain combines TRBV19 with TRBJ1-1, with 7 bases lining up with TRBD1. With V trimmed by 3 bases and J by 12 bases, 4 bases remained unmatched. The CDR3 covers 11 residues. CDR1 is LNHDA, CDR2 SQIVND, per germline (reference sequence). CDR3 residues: CASSIGTVTFF. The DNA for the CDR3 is TGTGCCAGTAGTATTGGGACAGTAACTTTCTTT.

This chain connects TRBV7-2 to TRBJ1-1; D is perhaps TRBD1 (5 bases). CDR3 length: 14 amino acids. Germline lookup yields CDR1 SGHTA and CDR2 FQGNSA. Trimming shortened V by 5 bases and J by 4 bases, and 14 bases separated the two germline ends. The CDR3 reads CASSTDTASTEAFF. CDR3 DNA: TGTGCCAGCAGCACGGACACAGCGAGCACTGAAGCTTTCTTT.